Reported below is one T cell receptor beta chain. The antigen remains undetermined. The data derive from a study of T cell repertoires and Cas9 in healthy adults. Only in-frame clones appear in the TCRdb table, and some are missing; sequencing was by immunoSEQ multiplex PCR. The table lists tens of thousands of clones, about 90% of them singletons, with 1.5% to 1.7% in the top ten. Findings and caveats of the study: Reportedly, SpCas9-reactive effector T cell proliferation and function were mitigated by SpCas9-reactive Tregs in vitro.

CDR1 is LNHDA, CDR2 SQIVND, per germline (reference sequence). This CDR3 is built from 15 residues. V lost 3 bases and J 0 bases, leaving 9 bases between the germline ends. The source material was CD4+ effector T cells (CD127+, CD25-, CD137-, CD154-) from PBMCs; culture status not recorded. The receptor was isolated from a human donor in good health. V and J are TRBV19 and TRBJ1-5; no firm D call. The CDR3 nucleotides are TGTGCCAGTAGTATCCAGTCAGCTAGCAATCAGCCCCAGCATTTT. This sequence encodes CASSIQSASNQPQHF.